The TCR beta chain described here comes from a study of radiotherapy plus CTLA-4 blockade in lung cancer. Study-wide points: With interferon-beta, early dynamics of blood T cell clones were reported to best predict response. Peripheral blood showed expansion of tumor-derived TCR clones after radiotherapy and ipilimumab.

Libraries were prepared by immunoSEQ multiplex PCR; TCRdb keeps only in-frame clonotypes and omits some of them. The sample consists of 100,000 to 150,000 clones, 85% to 90% of them appearing once. Ipilimumab-mediated CTLA-4 blockade plus focal radiation was given to patients having chemo-refractory metastatic non-small-cell lung cancer. Germline lookup yields CDR1 SGHVS and CDR2 FQNEAQ. CDR3 length equals 15 residues. V gave up 5 bases and J gave up 4 bases, with 17 bases separating them. About this clone: The target antigen is unknown.

The gene calls are TRBV7-8 and TRBJ1-2; D unclear. This material consisted of peripheral blood, taken from a patient treated with radiotherapy plus ipilimumab. This TCR came from a human donor with non-small cell lung cancer that progressed on radiotherapy plus ipilimumab. The CDR3 bases are TGTGCCAGCAGCCCTTTGTCTGCACCGGCCTATGGCTACACCTTC. This sequence encodes CASSPLSAPAYGYTF.